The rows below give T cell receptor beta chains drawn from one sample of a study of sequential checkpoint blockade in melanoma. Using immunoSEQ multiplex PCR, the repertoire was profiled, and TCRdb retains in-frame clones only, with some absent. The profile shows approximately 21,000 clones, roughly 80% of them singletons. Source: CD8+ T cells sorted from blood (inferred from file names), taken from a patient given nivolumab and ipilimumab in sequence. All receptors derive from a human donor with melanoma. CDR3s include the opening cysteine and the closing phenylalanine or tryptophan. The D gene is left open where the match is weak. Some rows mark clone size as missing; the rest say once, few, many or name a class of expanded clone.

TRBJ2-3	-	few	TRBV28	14	TGTGCCAGCAGTTTCCTCAGACAAACAGATACGCAGTATTTT	CASSFLRQTDTQYF
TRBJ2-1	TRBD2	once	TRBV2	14	TGTGCCAGCAGTCCGAGCGGGGATACAAATGAGCAGTTCTTC	CASSPSGDTNEQFF
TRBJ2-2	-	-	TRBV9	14	TGTGCCAGCAGCGCGTACAGGGCGGGCGGGGAGCTGTTTTTT	CASSAYRAGGELFF
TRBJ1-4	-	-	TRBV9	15	TGTGCCAGCAGCGTAGACGGGGGTGACGATGAAAAACTGTTTTTT	CASSVDGGDDEKLFF
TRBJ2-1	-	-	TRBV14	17	TGTGCCAGCAGCCAAGTACCCCATTCCAGGGGAAACAATGAGCAGTTCTTC	CASSQVPHSRGNNEQFF
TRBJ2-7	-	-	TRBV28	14	TGTGCCAGCAGTTTACCGGGTTTTCCCTACGAGCAGTACTTC	CASSLPGFPYEQYF
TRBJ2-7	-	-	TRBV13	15	TGTGCCAGCAGCTCGAGGGGGGAGGGTACCTACGAACAGTACTTC	CASSSRGEGTYEQYF
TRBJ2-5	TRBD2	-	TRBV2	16	TGTGCCAGCGGTTCACCTAGCGGGAGCCCACAAGAGACCCAGTACTTC	CASGSPSGSPQETQYF
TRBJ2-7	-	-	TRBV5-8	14	TGTGCCAGCAGCCCCAAAAGCGTCCGCTACGAGCAGTACTTC	CASSPKSVRYEQYF
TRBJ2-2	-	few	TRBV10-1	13	TGCGCCACGATGGGTACCAGGAACGGGGAGCTGTTTTTT	CATMGTRNGELFF
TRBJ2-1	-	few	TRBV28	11	TGTGCCAGCAGCCTTTACAATGAGCAGTTCTTC	CASSLYNEQFF
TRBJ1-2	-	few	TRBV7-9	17	TGTGCCAGCAGCTTAGCGTCAGGGCGCCTAGCTAACTATGGCTACACCTTC	CASSLASGRLANYGYTF
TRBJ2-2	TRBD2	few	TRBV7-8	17	TGTGCCAGCAGCTTACCCCGGACTAGCCCCAACACCGGGGAGCTGTTTTTT	CASSLPRTSPNTGELFF
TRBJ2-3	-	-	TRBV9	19	TGTGCCAGCAGCTTCGAAACCGGGGTCGAGGCTCCCCCCACAGATACGCAGTATTTT	CASSFETGVEAPPTDTQYF
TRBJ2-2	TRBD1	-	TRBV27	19	TGTGCCAGCAGGGCACGGATCCTACAACGGACAGGGTGGGCCGGGGAGCTGTTTTTT	CASRARILQRTGWAGELFF
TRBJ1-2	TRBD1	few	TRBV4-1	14	TGCGCCAGCAGCCCAGGGACAGGGCGCTATGGCTACACCTTC	CASSPGTGRYGYTF
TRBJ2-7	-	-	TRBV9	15	TGTGCCAGCAGCGTAGAAGGGACTCCTACCTACGAGCAGTACTTC	CASSVEGTPTYEQYF
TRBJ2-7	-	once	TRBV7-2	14	TGTGCCAGCAGCTTCCCGTGGAGGCCCTACGAGCAGTACTTC	CASSFPWRPYEQYF
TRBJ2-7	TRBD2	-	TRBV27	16	TGTGCCAGCAGTTTATTCGATAGCGGGAGTCGGAACGAGCAGTACTTC	CASSLFDSGSRNEQYF
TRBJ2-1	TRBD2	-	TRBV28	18	TGTGCCAGCAGTTTGATACTAGCGGGAATGAGCTCCTACAATGAGCAGTTCTTC	CASSLILAGMSSYNEQFF
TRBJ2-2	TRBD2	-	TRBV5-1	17	TGCGCCAGCAGCTCTCCGGACTATAGCGGGGTCACCGGGGAGCTGTTTTTT	CASSSPDYSGVTGELFF
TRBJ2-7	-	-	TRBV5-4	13	TGTGCCAGCAGCGGGGGACTTATAAGCGAGCAGTACTTC	CASSGGLISEQYF
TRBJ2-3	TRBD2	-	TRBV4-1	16	TGCGCCAGCAGCCAATGGACTAGCGGGAGGGCCACTACGCAGTATTTT	CASSQWTSGRATTQYF
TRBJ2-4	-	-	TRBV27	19	TGTGCCAGCAGTTTACTCCTTCCGGGGTGGGGGCAAACCAAAAACATTCAGTACTTC	CASSLLLPGWGQTKNIQYF
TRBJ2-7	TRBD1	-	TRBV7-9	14	TGTGCCAGCAGCTTCGGGGACAGTCCCTACGAGCAGTACTTC	CASSFGDSPYEQYF
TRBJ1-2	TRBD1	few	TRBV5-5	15	TGTGCCAGCAGCCCGCGACAGGGCCCCCTCTATGGCTACACCTTC	CASSPRQGPLYGYTF
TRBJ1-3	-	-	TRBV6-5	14	TGTGCCAGCAGTTACCTCGAGCTTGGAAACACCATATATTTT	CASSYLELGNTIYF
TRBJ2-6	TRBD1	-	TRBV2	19	TGTGCCAGCAGGTTTTCCGTCGGGACAGGGGGATCTGGGGCCAACGTCCTGACTTTC	CASRFSVGTGGSGANVLTF
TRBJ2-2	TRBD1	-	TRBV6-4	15	TGTGCCAGCAGTGAAAGGGGGCTACGGACCGGGGAGCTGTTTTTT	CASSERGLRTGELFF
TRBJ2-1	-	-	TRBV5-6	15	TGTGCCAGCAGCTTTTCTTCGGGAGCTCACAATGAGCAGTTCTTC	CASSFSSGAHNEQFF
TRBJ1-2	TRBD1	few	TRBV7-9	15	TGCGCCAGCAGCCACGGACAGGGGGCGACCTATGGCTACACCTTC	CASSHGQGATYGYTF
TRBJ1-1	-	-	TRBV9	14	TGTGCCAGCAGCTCTGCATGGAGGGAGACTGAAGCTTTCTTT	CASSSAWRETEAFF
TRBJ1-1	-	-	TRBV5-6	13	TGTGCCAGCAGCTTGGCCGAGGGAACTGAAGCTTTCTTT	CASSLAEGTEAFF
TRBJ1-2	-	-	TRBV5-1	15	TGCGCCAGCAGCTTGGTAGCGACCGGGAGTGATGGCTACACCTTC	CASSLVATGSDGYTF
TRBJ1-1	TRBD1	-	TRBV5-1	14	TGCGCCAGCAGCTCGGGACAGGGGGCCACTGAAGCTTTCTTT	CASSSGQGATEAFF
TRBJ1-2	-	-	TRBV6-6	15	TGTGCCAGCAGCCCGAAGGGAACAGGGTACTATGGCTACACCTTC	CASSPKGTGYYGYTF